This T cell receptor (beta chain) was sequenced for a study of T cell repertoires in Merkel cell carcinoma (dated by TCRdb to the late 2010s). In the study overall: Patients with prior intralesional immunotherapy or systemic immune checkpoint blockade before the biopsy were excluded. Inclusion required a diagnosis of MCPyV-positive Merkel cell carcinoma and successful in vitro expansion of tumor-infiltrating lymphocytes. MCPyV-specific clonotypes were first defined by tetramer sorting, cloning and paired TCR sequencing of expanded tumor-infiltrating lymphocytes.

In the germline V gene (reference sequence), CDR1 corresponds to LNHDA and CDR2 to SQIVND. The CDR3 has 12 amino acids, counting the end cysteine and phenylalanine. CDR3 DNA is the only sequence kept; it has 36 bases, read in frame from the first base. The junction carries 7 bases between V and J, which are trimmed by 3 bases and 5 bases respectively. Every study subject tested positive for serum antibodies to T-antigen and had biopsy-confirmed Merkel cell carcinoma that was MCPyV-positive. Genomic DNA was extracted from about 6 adjacent 10-micron frozen tumor sections without cell sorting or culture. Optimal cutting temperature compound was used to freeze tumor biopsy tissue measuring roughly 5 x 5 x 5 mm. The presence of abundant Merkel cell carcinoma and infiltrating cells in the frozen biopsy was confirmed on hematoxylin and eosin scout sections. The immunoSEQ assay was used for TRB CDR3 sequencing and data processing of tumor genomic DNA. As stored in TCRdb, this immuneACCESS dataset retains in-frame rearrangements with V and J assigned. A fraction of the clones does not appear; measured against another copy, unresolved V genes explain less than half of the discrepancy, and the remainder lacks a known reason. The sample records around 14,000 clones, 76% of which are singletons. Jointly, the top ten make up 17% of the sample.

Notes on this clone: Its antigen target is currently unknown. Base qualities are missing; no much larger clone stands one base away.

Paper-wide results and their limitations: No normal tissue biopsies were studied.

The sequence derives from an adult with Merkel cell carcinoma. The sample consisted of tumor tissue. The sequence joins TRBV19 to TRBJ1-1; the D gene assignment is ambiguous. The bases are TGTGCCAGTAGTATGCAGGAGACTGAAGCTTTCTTT. Protein translation: CASSMQETEAFF.